This TCR beta chain stems from a study of radiotherapy plus CTLA-4 blockade in lung cancer. Study-wide context: The study recorded objective responses in around a sixth of patients and disease control in 31%.

Losses at the gene ends were 6 bases for V and 10 bases for J; bases not matched to a gene: 8. Germline V gene lookup returns CDR1 SGHTA and CDR2 FQGNSA. There are 14 residues in the CDR3. Study results and caveats: It was early blood T cell clone dynamics, with interferon-beta, that reportedly best predicted response. Radiotherapy was combined with ipilimumab, and tumor-derived TCR clones then expanded in blood.

Only a few counts were recorded for this clone. Antigen unknown. Sequenced by immunoSEQ multiplex PCR; TCRdb stores in-frame clones only, minus some. The profile shows fewer than 140,000 clones, more than 75% of them singletons. The receptor was isolated from a human donor with non-small cell lung cancer that progressed on radiotherapy plus ipilimumab. Some clones in this sample may be carry-over from other donors' samples. Sample: peripheral blood, taken from a patient treated with radiotherapy plus ipilimumab. The chain recombines TRBV7-2 with TRBJ2-1, with 11 positions matching TRBD2. The DNA of the CDR3 is TGTGCCAGCAGATCGGGACTAGCGGCAATGGAGCAGTTCTTC. It yields the protein CASRSGLAAMEQFF.